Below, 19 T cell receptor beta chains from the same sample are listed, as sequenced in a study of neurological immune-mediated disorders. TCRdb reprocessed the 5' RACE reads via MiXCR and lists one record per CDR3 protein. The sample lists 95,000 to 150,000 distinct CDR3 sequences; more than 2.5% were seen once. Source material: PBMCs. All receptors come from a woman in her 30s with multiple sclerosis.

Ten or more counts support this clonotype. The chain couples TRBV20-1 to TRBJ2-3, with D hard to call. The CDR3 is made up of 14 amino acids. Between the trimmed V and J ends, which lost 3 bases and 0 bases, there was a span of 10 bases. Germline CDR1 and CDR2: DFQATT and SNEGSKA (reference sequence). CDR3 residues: CSASISTSTDTQYF. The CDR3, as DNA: TGCAGTGCTAGTATCTCAACTAGCACAGATACGCAGTATTTT.

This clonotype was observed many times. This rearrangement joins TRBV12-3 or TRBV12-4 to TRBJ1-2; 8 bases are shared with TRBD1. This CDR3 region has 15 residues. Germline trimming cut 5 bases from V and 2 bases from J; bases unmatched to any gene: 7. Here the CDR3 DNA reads TGTGCCAGCAGTCAAAGGAGACAGGGGAACTATGGCTACACCTTC. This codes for CASSQRRQGNYGYTF.

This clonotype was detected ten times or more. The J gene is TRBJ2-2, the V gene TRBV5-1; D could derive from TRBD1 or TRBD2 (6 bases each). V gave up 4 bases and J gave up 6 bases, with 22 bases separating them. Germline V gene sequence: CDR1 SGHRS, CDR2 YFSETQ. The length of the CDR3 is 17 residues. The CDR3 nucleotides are TGCGCCAGCAGCCCTTCTTTCGGGACAACGGGGGCCGGGGAGCTGTTTTTT. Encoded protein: CASSPSFGTTGAGELFF. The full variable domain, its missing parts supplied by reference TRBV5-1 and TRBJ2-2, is KAGVTQTPRYLIKTRGQQVTLSCSPISGHRSVSWYQQTPGQGLQFLFEYFSETQRNKGNFPGRFSGRQFSNSRSEMNVSTLELGDSALYLCASSPSFGTTGAGELFFGEGSRLTVL.

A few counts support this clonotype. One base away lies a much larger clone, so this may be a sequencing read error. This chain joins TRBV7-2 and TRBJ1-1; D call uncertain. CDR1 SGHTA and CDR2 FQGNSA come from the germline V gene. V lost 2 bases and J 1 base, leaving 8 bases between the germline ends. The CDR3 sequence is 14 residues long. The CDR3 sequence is CASSLMKGNTEAFF. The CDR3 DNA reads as TGTGCCAGCAGCTTAATGAAGGGGAACACTGAAGCTTTCTTT.

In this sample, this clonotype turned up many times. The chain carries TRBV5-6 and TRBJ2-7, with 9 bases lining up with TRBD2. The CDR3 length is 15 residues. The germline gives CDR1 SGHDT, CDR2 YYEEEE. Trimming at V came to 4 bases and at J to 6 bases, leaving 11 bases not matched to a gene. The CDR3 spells CASSPGGREGSEQYF. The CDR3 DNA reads TGTGCCAGCAGCCCGGGGGGGCGGGAGGGCTCCGAGCAGTACTTC.

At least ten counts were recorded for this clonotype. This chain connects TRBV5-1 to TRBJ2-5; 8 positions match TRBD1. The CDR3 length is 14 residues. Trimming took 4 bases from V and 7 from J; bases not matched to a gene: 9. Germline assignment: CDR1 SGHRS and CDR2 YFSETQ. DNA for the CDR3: TGCGCCAGCAGCCCAGCGGACAGGGTAGGGACCCAGTACTTC. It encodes CASSPADRVGTQYF.

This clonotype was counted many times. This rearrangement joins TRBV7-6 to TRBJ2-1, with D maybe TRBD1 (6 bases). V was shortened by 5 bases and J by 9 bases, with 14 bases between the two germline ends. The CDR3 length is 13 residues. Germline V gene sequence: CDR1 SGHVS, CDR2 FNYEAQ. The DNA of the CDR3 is TGTGCCAGCAGCCTAGTGGGGGCGGGTGAGCAGTTCTTC. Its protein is CASSLVGAGEQFF. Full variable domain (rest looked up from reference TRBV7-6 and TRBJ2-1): GAGVSQSPRYKVTKRGQDVALRCDPISGHVSLYWYRQALGQGPEFLTYFNYEAQQDKSGLPNDRFSAERPEGSISTLTIQRTEQRDSAMYRCASSLVGAGEQFFGPGTRLTVL.

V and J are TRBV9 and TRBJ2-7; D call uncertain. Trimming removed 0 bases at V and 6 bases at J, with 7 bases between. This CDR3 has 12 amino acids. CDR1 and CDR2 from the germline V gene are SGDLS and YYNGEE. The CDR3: CASSVVMGEQYF. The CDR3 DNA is TGTGCCAGCAGCGTAGTAATGGGCGAGCAGTACTTC.

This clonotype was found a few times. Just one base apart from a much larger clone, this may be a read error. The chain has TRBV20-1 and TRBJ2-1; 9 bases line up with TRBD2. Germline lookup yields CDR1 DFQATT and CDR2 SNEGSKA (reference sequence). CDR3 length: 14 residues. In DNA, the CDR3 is TGCAGTGCTAGAGATAGCGGGGGAATCAATGCGCAGTTCTTC. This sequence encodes CSARDSGGINAQFF.

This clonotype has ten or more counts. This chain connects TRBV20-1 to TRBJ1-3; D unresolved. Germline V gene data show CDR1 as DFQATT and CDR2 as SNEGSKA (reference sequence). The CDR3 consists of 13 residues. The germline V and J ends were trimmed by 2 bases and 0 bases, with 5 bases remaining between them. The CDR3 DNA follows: TGCAGTGCTAGATCTAACTCTGGAAACACCATATATTTT. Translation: CSARSNSGNTIYF.

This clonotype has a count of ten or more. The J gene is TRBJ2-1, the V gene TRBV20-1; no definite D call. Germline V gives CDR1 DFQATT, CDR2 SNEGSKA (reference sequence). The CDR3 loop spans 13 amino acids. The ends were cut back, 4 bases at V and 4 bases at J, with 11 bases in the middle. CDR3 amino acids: CSANGVGYNEQFF. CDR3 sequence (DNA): TGCAGTGCTAATGGGGTCGGGTACAATGAGCAGTTCTTC.

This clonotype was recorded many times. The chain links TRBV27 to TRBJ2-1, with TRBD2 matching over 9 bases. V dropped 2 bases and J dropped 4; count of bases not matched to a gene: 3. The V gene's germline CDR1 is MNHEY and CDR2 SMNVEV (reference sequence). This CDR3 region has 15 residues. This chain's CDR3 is CASSLGLAQYNEQFF. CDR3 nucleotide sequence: TGTGCCAGCAGTTTAGGACTAGCGCAGTACAATGAGCAGTTCTTC.

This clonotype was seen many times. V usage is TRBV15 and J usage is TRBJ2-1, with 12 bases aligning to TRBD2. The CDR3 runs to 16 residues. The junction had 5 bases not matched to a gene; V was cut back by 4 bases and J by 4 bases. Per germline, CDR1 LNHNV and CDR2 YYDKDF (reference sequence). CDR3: CATSKTSGSGYNEQFF. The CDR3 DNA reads TGTGCCACCAGCAAGACTAGCGGGAGTGGGTACAATGAGCAGTTCTTC.

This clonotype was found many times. This CDR3 is CASSPGQVKGNTIYF. Written as DNA, the CDR3 is TGCGCCAGCAGCCCGGGACAGGTCAAGGGAAACACCATATATTTT. The J gene is TRBJ1-3, the V gene TRBV5-1, with 8 nucleotides matching TRBD1. Germline V gives CDR1 SGHRS, CDR2 YFSETQ. CDR3 length equals 15 residues. Germline trimming cut 4 bases from V and 4 bases from J; bases unmatched to any gene: 7.

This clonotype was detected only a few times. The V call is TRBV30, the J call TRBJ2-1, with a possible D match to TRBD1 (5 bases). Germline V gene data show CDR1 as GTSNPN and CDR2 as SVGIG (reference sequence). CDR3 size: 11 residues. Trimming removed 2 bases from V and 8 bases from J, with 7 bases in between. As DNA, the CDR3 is TGTGCCTGGAGTCAAGGGGATGAGCAGTTCTTC. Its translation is CAWSQGDEQFF.

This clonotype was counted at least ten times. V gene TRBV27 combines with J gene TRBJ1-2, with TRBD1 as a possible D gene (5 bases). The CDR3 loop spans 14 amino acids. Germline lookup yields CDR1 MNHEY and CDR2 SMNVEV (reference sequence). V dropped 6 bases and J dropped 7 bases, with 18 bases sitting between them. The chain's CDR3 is CASREAGGRSGYTF. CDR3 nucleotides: TGTGCCAGCAGGGAGGCGGGGGGAAGGTCTGGCTACACCTTC.

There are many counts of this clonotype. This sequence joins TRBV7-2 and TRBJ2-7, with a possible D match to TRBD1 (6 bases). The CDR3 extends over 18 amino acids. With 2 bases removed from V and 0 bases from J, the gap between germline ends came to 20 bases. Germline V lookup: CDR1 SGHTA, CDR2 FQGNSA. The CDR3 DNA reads TGTGCCAGCAGCTTAAGGGGGATGACAGGCCCTAGCTCCTACGAGCAGTACTTC. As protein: CASSLRGMTGPSSYEQYF.

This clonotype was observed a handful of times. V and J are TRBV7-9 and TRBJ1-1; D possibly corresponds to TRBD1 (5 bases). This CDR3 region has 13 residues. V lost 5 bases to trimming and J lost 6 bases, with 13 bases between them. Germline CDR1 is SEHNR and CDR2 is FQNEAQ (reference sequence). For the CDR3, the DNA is TGTGCCAGCAGCCCTAGGGACGGCTCTGAAGCTTTCTTT. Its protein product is CASSPRDGSEAFF.

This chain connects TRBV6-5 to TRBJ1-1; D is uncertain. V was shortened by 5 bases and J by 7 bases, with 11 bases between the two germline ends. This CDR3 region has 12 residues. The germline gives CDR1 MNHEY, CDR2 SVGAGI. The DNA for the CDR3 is TGTGCCAGCAGTCCCGACACCTTTGAAGCTTTCTTT. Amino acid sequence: CASSPDTFEAFF.